Below are 20 T cell receptor beta chains sequenced from a single sample in a study of blood T cell repertoires in COVID-19. Measured with immunoSEQ multiplex PCR; TCRdb has only the in-frame clones, and not every one. Of over 75,000 clones listed, less than 95% are singletons. Sequenced input: peripheral blood. Source of these receptors: a human donor with active COVID-19. The donor label of this sample is uncertain.

On this clone itself: Its ends do not fully match the called genes, so a read error is possible. The chain links TRBV5-1 to TRBJ1-1; D uncertain. The germline V gene encodes CDR1 SGHRS and CDR2 YFSETQ. CDR3 length equals 14 residues. The CDR3 bases are TGCGCCAGCAGCTTGGCCGGAGGGAACGCTGAAGCTTTCTTT. Translation gives CASSLAGGNAEAFF.

J is TRBJ1-5 and V is TRBV2; the match to TRBD1 covers 8 bases. The CDR3 contains 13 residues. Germline V CDR1 and CDR2: SNHLY, FYNNEI. V lost 5 bases, J lost 6 bases, and 3 bases stayed unmatched. As DNA, the CDR3 is TGTGCCAGCAGTAGCAGGGGGCGTCAGCCCCAGCATTTT. Encoded protein: CASSSRGRQPQHF.

The chain is built from TRBV2 and TRBJ1-2; D not resolved. The CDR3 has 13 amino acids. The V gene lost 7 bases and the J gene lost 2 bases, with 11 bases spanning the gap. Germline loops: CDR1 SNHLY, CDR2 FYNNEI. CDR3 amino acids: CASTAGGNYGYTF. The DNA of the CDR3 is TGTGCCAGCACCGCGGGAGGGAACTATGGCTACACCTTC.

This clone occurred once. J is TRBJ2-5 and V is TRBV9; possibly TRBD2 for D (6 bases). Germline-derived CDR1 and CDR2 are SGDLS and YYNGEE. V was pared by 3 bases and J by 4 bases, with 13 bases between. This CDR3 has 14 residues. The CDR3 region has the DNA TGTGCCAGCAGCGCCAGCCACGGGAGAGAGACCCAGTACTTC. Translation gives CASSASHGRETQYF.

The chain uses TRBV2 and TRBJ2-7; TRBD2 matches at 11 bases. J lost 7 bases, V lost 3 bases, and 5 bases had no gene match. The CDR3 totals 14 residues. CDR1 SNHLY and CDR2 FYNNEI come from the germline V gene. The CDR3 protein is CASSDLAGGPEQYF. Written as DNA, the CDR3 is TGTGCCAGCAGTGACTTAGCGGGGGGGCCTGAGCAGTACTTC. The full variable domain, completed using reference TRBV2 and TRBJ2-7, is EPEVTQTPSHQVTQMGQEVILRCVPISNHLYFYWYRQILGQKVEFLVSFYNNEISEKSEIFDDQFSVERPDGSNFTLKIRSTKLEDSAMYFCASSDLAGGPEQYFGPGTRLTVT.

The chain uses TRBV3-1 (or the pseudogene TRBV3-2) and TRBJ1-2; 9 positions match TRBD1. V trimming: 4 bases; J trimming: 5 bases; junction bases outside the gene matches: 23. There are 20 residues in the CDR3. The V gene's germline CDR1 is LGHDT and CDR2 YNNKEL (reference sequence). In DNA, the CDR3 is TGTGCCAGCAGCCTTAACAACCGCCTGGGAGGGACAGGGAGATGGTATGGCTACACCTTC. Its translation is CASSLNNRLGGTGRWYGYTF.

The chain has TRBV9 and TRBJ1-3; TRBD1 is a possible D gene (5 bases). The length of the CDR3 is 16 residues. The germline V gene encodes CDR1 SGDLS and CDR2 YYNGEE. The germline V and J ends were trimmed by 4 bases and 4 bases, with 18 bases remaining between them. CDR3 nucleotide sequence: TGTGCCAGCAGCCCCCGGGACTCCCGAAGGGGAAACACCATATATTTT. The encoded protein is CASSPRDSRRGNTIYF.

The chain carries TRBV3-1 (or the pseudogene TRBV3-2) and TRBJ2-5; perhaps TRBD2 as D (5 bases). From germline, CDR1 is LGHDT and CDR2 YNNKEL (reference sequence). Trimming left V 4 bases short and J 5 bases short, with 17 bases between. The CDR3 length is 15 residues. In DNA, the CDR3 is TGTGCCAGCAGCCCGGCTCGGGAAGCATCCGAGACCCAGTACTTC. Translation gives CASSPAREASETQYF.

This CDR3 reads CASSLTTGGRKAFF. The CDR3 nucleotides read TGTGCCAGCAGCTTAACGACAGGTGGTCGTAAGGCTTTCTTT. J is TRBJ1-1 and V is TRBV7-9, with TRBD1 as a possible D gene (6 bases). Per the germline V gene, CDR1 is SEHNR and CDR2 is FQNEAQ (reference sequence). V lost 2 bases, J lost 11 bases, and 18 bases lay in between. CDR3 length: 14 residues.

The chain joins TRBV9 to TRBJ2-5; 7 bases align to TRBD1. CDR3 length: 15 residues. CDR1 is SGDLS and CDR2 is YYNGEE in the germline V gene. Trimming at V came to 4 bases and at J to 2 bases, leaving 8 bases not matched to a gene. The DNA for the CDR3 is TGTGCCAGCAGCCCCGCAAGGGACAGACAAGAGACCCAGTACTTC. Its protein is CASSPARDRQETQYF.

The chain couples TRBV21-1 to TRBJ1-5. TRBV21-1 represents a pseudogene. CDR3 length equals 14 residues. The CDR3 nucleotides read TGTGCCAGCAGCAAAGCTTCGGGTGGGCAGCCCCAGCATTTT. This codes for CASSKASGGQPQHF.

This CDR3 is CATSDPLDSYNEQFF. DNA for the CDR3: TGTGCCACCAGTGACCCCCTGGACAGTTACAATGAGCAGTTCTTC. V is TRBV24-1 and J is TRBJ2-1; D possibly corresponds to TRBD1 (6 bases). Germline assignment: CDR1 KGHDR and CDR2 SFDVKD. CDR3 length equals 15 residues. The V end lost 4 bases, the J end lost 4 bases, and 13 bases lay between the germline ends.

The J gene is TRBJ2-7, the V gene TRBV21-1; the D call TRBD1 from the table was never checked on the DNA. TRBV21-1 is described as a pseudogene. CDR3 size: 16 residues. The CDR3 protein is CASSKRWNPGSYEQYF. The CDR3 DNA follows: TGTGCCAGCAGCAAACGGTGGAATCCAGGTTCCTACGAGCAGTACTTC.

This chain uses TRBV18 with TRBJ1-5; no clear D gene. The germline gives CDR1 KGHSH, CDR2 LQKENI. V shed 3 bases and J shed 9 bases, with 15 bases lying between them. The CDR3 totals 14 residues. CDR3 sequence reads: CASSPLGGLGPQHF. The CDR3 nucleotides read TGTGCCAGCTCACCCCTTGGCGGTCTGGGGCCCCAGCATTTT.

The rearrangement uses TRBV7-2 and TRBJ2-7; TRBD1 matches at 9 bases. CDR1 SGHTA and CDR2 FQGNSA come from the germline V gene. The CDR3 is made up of 14 amino acids. J was trimmed by 4 bases and V by 1 base; bases with no gene match: 2. CDR3 coding DNA: TGTGCCAGCAGCTTAGGTGGACAGGGGTACGAGCAGTACTTC. Translated, it gives CASSLGGQGYEQYF. The full variable domain, in which reference TRBV7-2 and TRBJ2-7 provide the parts outside the CDR3, is GAGVSQSPSNKVTEKGKDVELRCDPISGHTALYWYRQSLGQGLEFLIYFQGNSAPDKSGLPSDRFSAERTGGSVSTLTIQRTQQEDSAVYLCASSLGGQGYEQYFGPGTRLTVT.

The table lists this clone with a count of one. The chain combines TRBV11-2 with TRBJ2-1, with 15 positions matching TRBD2. With V trimmed by 6 bases and J by 6 bases, 3 bases remained unmatched. Germline values: CDR1 SGHAT, CDR2 FQNNGV. This CDR3 region has 15 residues. The CDR3 DNA reads TGTGCCAGCAGTGGACTAGCGGGGGGGCTCAATGAGCAGTTCTTC. It translates to CASSGLAGGLNEQFF.

DNA of the CDR3: TGTGCCAGCAGCCAAGATACTGGCGGACAGCTCACCGGGGAGCTGTTTTTT. It translates to CASSQDTGGQLTGELFF. The chain joins TRBV4-2 to TRBJ2-2, with D possibly being TRBD1 (6 bases). The V gene lost 0 bases and the J gene lost 4 bases, with 15 bases spanning the gap. From germline, CDR1 is LGHNA and CDR2 YNFKEQ. The CDR3 covers 17 residues.

The J gene is TRBJ2-3, the V gene TRBV5-8; D unclear. V lost 3 bases to trimming and J lost 6 bases, with 23 bases between them. The germline V gene has CDR1 SGHTS and CDR2 YDEGEE. This CDR3 has 17 amino acids. For the CDR3, the DNA is TGTGCCAGCAGCTGGAAAACTGTGGCGGTGGCGAGCGATACGCAGTATTTT. This encodes CASSWKTVAVASDTQYF. The full variable domain, rest sourced from reference TRBV5-8 and TRBJ2-3, is EAGVTQSPTHLIKTRGQQATLRCSPISGHTSVYWYQQALGLGLQFLLWYDEGEERNRGNFPPRFSGRQFPNYSSELNVNALELEDSALYLCASSWKTVAVASDTQYFGPGTRLTVL.

DNA for the CDR3: TGCGCCAGCACCTTTGGACAGTCTGAAGCTTTCTTT. It is translated as CASTFGQSEAFF. The chain has TRBV5-1 and TRBJ1-1; a weak D match, TRBD1 (6 bases). V dropped 6 bases and J dropped 6 bases, with 12 bases sitting between them. CDR3 size: 12 residues. Germline values: CDR1 SGHRS, CDR2 YFSETQ.

V usage is TRBV7-3 and J usage is TRBJ1-2; 7 nucleotides align to TRBD1. Trimming cost V 5 bases and J 1 base; bases outside gene matches: 4. The CDR3 totals 14 residues. Per the germline V gene, CDR1 is SGHTA and CDR2 is FQGTGA. Here the CDR3 reads CASSPDRLNYGYTF. Written as DNA, the CDR3 is TGTGCCAGCAGCCCGGACAGGCTTAACTATGGCTACACCTTC.